This T cell receptor beta chain came from a study of tumor-infiltrating lymphocytes in primary liver carcinoma. Study overall: Surgical resection was used to treat these primary liver carcinoma patients.

General observations from the study: Tumors had a top-250-clone fraction that was significantly higher than blood (p = 0.039). Since the samples were bulk and unsorted, the CD4+ and CD8+ repertoires were not compared. Tumor-blood pairs (like tumor-adjacent pairs) overlapped less than tumor region pairs did.

CDR3 length equals 16 residues. Germline V gene lookup returns CDR1 SGHNT and CDR2 YENEEA. The investigators made TCR beta cDNA from roughly 0.45 ug total RNA, using a constant-region primer. Nested multiplex PCR, run for three rounds with slightly modified ARM-PCR, yielded TCR beta libraries. TRBV1-TRBV30 forward primers paired with a C-beta reverse primer drove the first two PCR rounds, about 9 cycles each. TCRdb reprocessed the multiplex PCR reads with MiXCR, giving one entry per CDR3 protein. The table lists about 200,000 distinct CDR3 sequences, less than 75% of them singletons. Blood RNA came from unsorted whole blood; germline DNA was also extracted. Remarks on this clonotype: Its specificity is unknown. One end of the junction does not line up with germline, which may come from a read error.

J is TRBJ2-7 and V is TRBV11-3; D ambiguous. Input material: peripheral blood. This receptor was identified in a woman aged 55-70 years with primary liver carcinoma and hepatitis B virus infection. The CDR3 DNA follows: TGCGCCAGCAGCTTAGAAAAAGGGCCCGGGTCCTACGAGCAGTACTTC. Translation gives CASSLEKGPGSYEQYF.